Listed here are 32 T cell receptor beta chains from one sample, sequenced in a study of blood T cell repertoires in COVID-19. The protocol was immunoSEQ multiplex PCR, while the TCRdb copy is restricted to in-frame clones and leaves out a portion. The sample has hundreds of thousands of clones; roughly 83% are singletons. The specimen sequenced was peripheral blood. These receptors were taken from a man aged 80 or over with acute or convalescent COVID-19.

The V and J genes are TRBV27 and TRBJ1-1; D gene uncertain. Per germline, CDR1 MNHEY and CDR2 SMNVEV (reference sequence). Trimming removed 2 bases from V and 5 bases from J, with 18 bases in between. The CDR3 spans 16 residues. CDR3 nucleotide sequence: TGTGCCAGCAGTTTAGCCCCAACCCCCGGTCGGACTGAAGCTTTCTTT. Protein: CASSLAPTPGRTEAFF.

About this clone itself: Within the sample, other DNA sequences also encode this same CDR3. The genes are TRBV18 and TRBJ1-1; possibly TRBD1 for D (5 bases). The germline CDR1 and CDR2 sequences are KGHSH and LQKENI. The V end was cut by 3 bases, the J end by 0 bases, with 5 bases between. The CDR3 spans 13 residues. The CDR3 bases are TGTGCCAGCTCACCGGACATGAACACTGAAGCTTTCTTT. It yields the protein CASSPDMNTEAFF.

V is TRBV5-1 and J is TRBJ2-3, with D perhaps TRBD1 (6 bases). The CDR3 has 14 amino acids. The germline CDR1 and CDR2 sequences are SGHRS and YFSETQ. V was clipped by 3 bases and J by 2 bases, with 10 bases between them. As DNA, the CDR3 is TGCGCCAGCAGCTCCGACAGGTTCACAGATACGCAGTATTTT. It encodes CASSSDRFTDTQYF.

The rearrangement links TRBV7-3 to TRBJ2-1; TRBD2 is a possible D gene (6 bases). CDR1 and CDR2 (germline): SGHTA, FQGTGA. The CDR3 totals 15 residues. V lost 6 bases and J lost 5, with 17 bases in between. The CDR3 DNA sequence: TGTGCCAGCAGGAAGGAGGGGACTTGGGACAATGAGCAGTTCTTC. Translated, it gives CASRKEGTWDNEQFF. Full variable domain (outside the CDR3, taken from reference TRBV7-3 and TRBJ2-1): GAGVSQTPSNKVTEKGKYVELRCDPISGHTALYWYRQSLGQGPEFLIYFQGTGAADDSGLPNDRFFAVRPEGSVSTLKIQRTERGDSAVYLCASRKEGTWDNEQFFGPGTRLTVL.

This chain links TRBV30 with TRBJ2-7; 11 nucleotides match TRBD2. Germline lookup yields CDR1 GTSNPN and CDR2 SVGIG (reference sequence). The CDR3 totals 16 residues. The J segment lost 1 base and the V segment lost 2 bases, leaving 7 bases of the junction unmatched. This CDR3 is CAWSPLGLADSYEQYF. The CDR3 nucleotides are TGTGCCTGGAGTCCTCTGGGACTAGCGGATTCCTACGAGCAGTACTTC.

V is TRBV5-1 and J is TRBJ1-6; the D gene is possibly TRBD1 (5 bases). The CDR3 spans 15 residues. V was shortened by 0 bases and J by 5 bases, with 9 bases between the two germline ends. Germline V gene data show CDR1 as SGHRS and CDR2 as YFSETQ. CDR3 region: CASSLGETDNSPLHF. The CDR3 nucleotides are TGCGCCAGCAGCTTGGGAGAGACAGATAATTCACCCCTCCACTTT. Supplemented by reference TRBV5-1 and TRBJ1-6, the full variable domain reads KAGVTQTPRYLIKTRGQQVTLSCSPISGHRSVSWYQQTPGQGLQFLFEYFSETQRNKGNFPGRFSGRQFSNSRSEMNVSTLELGDSALYLCASSLGETDNSPLHFGNGTRLTVT.

This clone appeared a single time. J is TRBJ2-1 and V is TRBV5-5, with D perhaps matching TRBD1 (6 bases). The CDR3 is 15 amino acids. Germline CDR1 and CDR2: SGHKS and YYEKEE (reference sequence). Trimming left V 5 bases short and J 0 bases short, with 12 bases between. The CDR3 region has the DNA TGTGCCAGCAGAGGACAGTTAAACTCCTACAATGAGCAGTTCTTC. Amino acids: CASRGQLNSYNEQFF.

This chain joins TRBV19 and TRBJ1-5; 7 bases match TRBD1. The CDR3 consists of 16 residues. Losses at the gene ends were 0 bases for V and 4 bases for J; bases not matched to a gene: 6. Germline V gene data show CDR1 as LNHDA and CDR2 as SQIVND (reference sequence). CDR3 sequence (DNA): TGTGCCAGTAGTATAGAGGGGACAGTGGGGAATCAGCCCCAGCATTTT. Its protein product is CASSIEGTVGNQPQHF.

This sequence joins TRBV7-9 and TRBJ1-1; TRBD1 might be the D (6 bases). The CDR3 consists of 13 residues. V lost 4 bases and J 6 bases, leaving 12 bases between the germline ends. CDR1 is SEHNR, CDR2 FQNEAQ, per germline (reference sequence). CDR3 DNA: TGTGCCAGCAGCTGGGGGCGAGGGGCTGAAGCTTTCTTT. Translating it yields CASSWGRGAEAFF.

The V and J genes are TRBV4-1 and TRBJ1-4, with 10 bases aligning to TRBD1. This CDR3 comprises 16 residues. V was pared by 1 base and J by 8 bases, with 7 bases of the junction left unmatched. Germline CDR1 MGHRA, CDR2 YSYEKL. CDR3 loop: CASSQAGTGAREKLFF. The CDR3 region has the DNA TGCGCCAGCAGCCAAGCCGGGACAGGGGCTCGAGAAAAACTGTTTTTT.

The chain carries TRBV7-2 and TRBJ2-5; 12 bases match TRBD2. CDR1 is SGHTA and CDR2 is FQGNSA in the germline V gene. The CDR3 consists of 15 residues. The V gene end was trimmed by 4 bases and the J gene end by 5 bases; junction bases not matched to a gene: 5. CDR3 amino acids: CASSYTGLAGETQYF. The CDR3 DNA reads as TGTGCCAGCAGCTATACTGGACTAGCGGGGGAGACCCAGTACTTC.

The chain joins TRBV9 to TRBJ1-1, with 8 bases that match TRBD1. There are 15 residues in the CDR3. The V gene's germline CDR1 is SGDLS and CDR2 YYNGEE. The ends lost 1 base at V and 5 bases at J; junction bases unmatched: 7. The CDR3 DNA reads as TGTGCCAGCAGCGTAAGACAGGGGTCGGGGACTGAAGCTTTCTTT. As protein: CASSVRQGSGTEAFF.

This clone was detected only a few times. V and J are TRBV24-1 and TRBJ1-2; TRBD1 matches 10 bases. Per germline, CDR1 KGHDR and CDR2 SFDVKD. The CDR3 sequence is 15 residues long. Unmatched junction bases numbered 3, after V lost 2 bases and J lost 4 bases. CDR3 DNA: TGTGCCACCAGTGATTCGACAGGGGGCGGCTATGGCTACACCTTC. It encodes CATSDSTGGGYGYTF.

The rearrangement links TRBV28 to TRBJ2-7; 15 nucleotides agree with TRBD2. Germline V gives CDR1 MDHEN, CDR2 SYDVKM. The ends lost 3 bases at V and 5 bases at J; junction bases unmatched: 11. The CDR3 is 18 residues long. The CDR3 DNA is TGTGCCAGCAGTTTGCCGGGACTAGCGGGGGGCGGGAAGGACGAGCAGTACTTC. This sequence encodes CASSLPGLAGGGKDEQYF.

This rearrangement joins TRBV7-6 to TRBJ1-2; weak D call: TRBD1 (5 bases). With 4 bases removed from V and 7 bases from J, the gap between germline ends came to 19 bases. The germline V gene encodes CDR1 SGHVS and CDR2 FNYEAQ. The length of the CDR3 is 15 residues. The CDR3 region is CASSYPGDGALGYTF. The CDR3 DNA follows: TGTGCCAGCAGCTACCCGGGCGATGGGGCGCTTGGCTACACCTTC. The variable domain in full, completed from reference TRBV7-6 and TRBJ1-2, reads GAGVSQSPRYKVTKRGQDVALRCDPISGHVSLYWYRQALGQGPEFLTYFNYEAQQDKSGLPNDRFSAERPEGSISTLTIQRTEQRDSAMYRCASSYPGDGALGYTFGSGTRLTVV.

This clone was observed a handful of times. V usage is TRBV5-4 and J usage is TRBJ2-7; a weak D match, TRBD1 (7 bases). CDR1 SGHNT and CDR2 YYREEE come from the germline V gene (reference sequence). This CDR3 contains 16 residues. V was clipped by 4 bases and J by 5 bases, with 22 bases between them. Here the CDR3 DNA reads TGTGCCAGCAGCCCCCGAGGGGACAGAGTAGCGGACGAGCAGTACTTC. Protein product: CASSPRGDRVADEQYF.

This clone was recorded a few times. This chain uses TRBV7-8 with TRBJ1-1; tentative D call: TRBD1 (5 bases). The CDR3 sequence is 14 residues long. Trimming cost V 1 base and J 6 bases, with 12 bases left between them. Germline CDR1 and CDR2: SGHVS and FQNEAQ. The chain's CDR3 is CASSLVGETAEAFF. DNA of the CDR3: TGTGCCAGCAGCTTAGTTGGAGAGACAGCTGAAGCTTTCTTT.

This chain joins TRBV7-2 and TRBJ2-7; a weak D match, TRBD1 (5 bases). CDR1 and CDR2 from the germline V gene are SGHTA and FQGNSA. V was pared by 5 bases and J by 6 bases, with 20 bases between. The CDR3 spans 15 residues. The CDR3 DNA follows: TGTGCCAGCAGCCCAACTTGGACACTTTGGGGCGAGCAGTACTTC. This translates into CASSPTWTLWGEQYF. Filled out from reference TRBV7-2 and TRBJ2-7, the complete variable domain reads GAGVSQSPSNKVTEKGKDVELRCDPISGHTALYWYRQSLGQGLEFLIYFQGNSAPDKSGLPSDRFSAERTGGSVSTLTIQRTQQEDSAVYLCASSPTWTLWGEQYFGPGTRLTVT.

This CDR3 is CSAPGGSAAGNEQFF. The CDR3 bases are TGCAGCGCGCCAGGAGGGAGTGCTGCGGGGAATGAGCAGTTCTTC. The chain uses TRBV29-1 and TRBJ2-1, with D maybe TRBD2 (6 bases). Looked up from germline, CDR1 is SQVTM and CDR2 is ANQGSEA. The CDR3 runs 15 residues. Trimming left V 7 bases short and J 7 bases short, with 23 bases between.

The chain recombines TRBV10-2 with TRBJ1-2; TRBD1 aligns across 10 bases. J gave up 3 bases and V 7 bases, and 8 bases lay outside the gene matches. The CDR3 loop spans 15 amino acids. Germline V lookup: CDR1 WSHSY, CDR2 SAAADI. In DNA form, the CDR3 reads TGCGCCAGCATCCCCGGGACAGGGGAGCACTATGGCTACACCTTC. Translation gives CASIPGTGEHYGYTF.

The genes are TRBV3-1 (or the pseudogene TRBV3-2) and TRBJ1-5; D possibly corresponds to TRBD1 (6 bases). Germline V lookup: CDR1 LGHDT, CDR2 YNNKEL (reference sequence). This CDR3 has 13 residues. V gave up 5 bases and J gave up 7 bases, with 12 bases separating them. In nucleotides, the CDR3 is TGTGCCAGCAGCTCTCCAGGGGAGCAGCCCCAGCATTTT. Its translation: CASSSPGEQPQHF.

This clone was counted a few times. J is TRBJ2-7 and V is TRBV5-4, with 9 bases aligning to TRBD1. Looked up from germline, CDR1 is SGHNT and CDR2 is YYREEE (reference sequence). With 0 bases clipped from V and 6 bases from J, the junction kept 1 base outside the gene matches. The CDR3 extends over 13 amino acids. CDR3: CASSLDRGREQYF. CDR3 DNA: TGTGCCAGCAGCTTGGACAGGGGGCGCGAGCAGTACTTC.

This chain links TRBV19 with TRBJ1-1, with D possibly being TRBD1 (6 bases). The CDR3 has 15 amino acids. Per germline, CDR1 LNHDA and CDR2 SQIVND (reference sequence). V lost 5 bases to trimming and J lost 0 bases, with 13 bases between them. The CDR3 DNA reads as TGTGCCAGTAGTCCCGCGGACAGCTTGAACACTGAAGCTTTCTTT. As protein: CASSPADSLNTEAFF.

The rearrangement links TRBV27 to TRBJ1-2, with D tentatively TRBD1 (6 bases). CDR3 size: 13 residues. In germline, CDR1 is MNHEY, CDR2 SMNVEV (reference sequence). V was shortened by 6 bases and J by 8 bases, with 16 bases between the two germline ends. CDR3 region: CASRLTPGGGYTF. CDR3 DNA: TGTGCCAGCAGATTGACGCCGGGGGGCGGCTACACCTTC.

The chain joins TRBV5-1 to TRBJ1-2; TRBD1 agrees at 7 bases. The germline CDR1 and CDR2 sequences are SGHRS and YFSETQ. The CDR3 length is 13 residues. Germline trimming cut 7 bases from V and 6 bases from J; bases unmatched to any gene: 9. In nucleotides, the CDR3 is TGCGCCAGCCAGGGGGAAAGGGTCCATGGCTACACCTTC. Amino acid sequence: CASQGERVHGYTF.

The V call is TRBV7-6, the J call TRBJ2-7, with 13 bases fitting TRBD2. The germline V gene encodes CDR1 SGHVS and CDR2 FNYEAQ. Trimming removed 4 bases from V and 6 bases from J; junction bases left unmatched: 9. CDR3 size: 16 residues. The CDR3 region is CASSSTGTSGVIEQYF. CDR3 sequence (DNA): TGTGCCAGCAGCTCGACCGGGACTAGCGGGGTCATCGAGCAGTACTTC.

The chain combines TRBV10-3 with TRBJ1-4; a possible D gene is TRBD1 (6 bases). Germline CDR1 reads ENHRY; CDR2 reads SYGVKD. The V gene lost 10 bases and the J gene lost 8 bases, with 14 bases spanning the gap. This CDR3 contains 12 residues. The CDR3 bases are TGTGCCACCCGGGGGGGCCGGGAAAAACTGTTTTTT. This gives the protein CATRGGREKLFF.

This clone was counted a single time. The chain is built from TRBV5-4 and TRBJ2-3; 11 nucleotides line up with TRBD1. With 4 bases clipped from V and 7 bases from J, the junction kept 8 bases outside the gene matches. CDR1 SGHNT and CDR2 YYREEE come from the germline V gene (reference sequence). The CDR3 is 15 residues long. The CDR3 region has the DNA TGTGCCAGCAGCCCGTCAGGACAGGGGGCTTATACGCAGTATTTT. Its protein is CASSPSGQGAYTQYF. Together with reference TRBV5-4 and TRBJ2-3, the CDR3 gives the full variable domain: ETGVTQSPTHLIKTRGQQVTLRCSSQSGHNTVSWYQQALGQGPQFIFQYYREEENGRGNFPPRFSGLQFPNYSSELNVNALELDDSALYLCASSPSGQGAYTQYFGPGTRLTVL.

The gene calls are TRBV27 and TRBJ1-3; D uncertain. V was pared by 5 bases and J by 3 bases, with 8 bases between. The CDR3 covers 13 residues. Germline assignment: CDR1 MNHEY and CDR2 SMNVEV (reference sequence). CDR3 sequence reads: CASSPDFGNTIYF. The CDR3 bases are TGTGCCAGCAGTCCCGACTTTGGAAACACCATATATTTT.

V gene TRBV19 combines with J gene TRBJ2-2; 7 nucleotides align to TRBD1. V trimming: 5 bases; J trimming: 4 bases; junction bases outside the gene matches: 4. From germline, CDR1 is LNHDA and CDR2 SQIVND (reference sequence). The CDR3 spans 14 residues. Written as DNA, the CDR3 is TGTGCCAGTAGTTCCTGGACAGGCACCGGGGAGCTGTTTTTT. This codes for CASSSWTGTGELFF.

V usage is TRBV4-1 and J usage is TRBJ2-1; TRBD1 matches at 7 bases. CDR1 is MGHRA, CDR2 YSYEKL, per germline. The CDR3 sequence is 17 residues long. V lost 1 base to trimming and J lost 0 bases; unmatched junction nucleotides: 6. This CDR3 reads CASSQGTGASSYNEQFF. The CDR3 region has the DNA TGCGCCAGCAGCCAAGGCACAGGGGCCAGCTCCTACAATGAGCAGTTCTTC.

The chain combines TRBV7-8 with TRBJ2-7, with 11 bases fitting TRBD2. V lost 0 bases to trimming and J lost 12 bases; unmatched junction nucleotides: 10. The CDR3 extends over 15 amino acids. Germline loops: CDR1 SGHVS, CDR2 FQNEAQ. In nucleotides, the CDR3 is TGTGCCAGCAGCTTAGCGTCCAGCCTAGCGGGGGGCGGGTACTTC. Protein sequence: CASSLASSLAGGGYF.